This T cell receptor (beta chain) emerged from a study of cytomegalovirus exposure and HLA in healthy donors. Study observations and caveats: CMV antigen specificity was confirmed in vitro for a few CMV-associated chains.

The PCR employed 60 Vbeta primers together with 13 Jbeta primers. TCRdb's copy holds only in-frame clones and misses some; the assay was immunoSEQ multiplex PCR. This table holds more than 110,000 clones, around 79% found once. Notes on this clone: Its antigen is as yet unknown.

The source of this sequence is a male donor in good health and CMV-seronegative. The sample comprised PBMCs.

The CDR3 spells CASSAQLNTEAFF. The CDR3 nucleotides are TGTGCCAGCAGTGCACAATTGAACACTGAAGCTTTCTTT. The genes are TRBV25-1 and TRBJ1-1; D remains ambiguous. CDR3 length equals 13 residues. The germline V gene has CDR1 MGHDK and CDR2 SYGVNS. Trimming took off 4 bases at V and 0 bases at J, with 6 bases between the two ends.